The sequence of this T cell receptor (beta chain) was determined in a study of control samples from healthy donors and cancer patients. The CDR3 has 13 residues. Germline V gene lookup returns CDR1 SNHLY and CDR2 FYNNEI. V was cut by 4 bases and J by 8 bases, with 11 bases left in between. Method: immunoSEQ multiplex PCR; TCRdb's copy keeps in-frame clones and lacks some. Among 130,000 to 150,000 clones listed, over 85% were seen once. This clonotype originated in a man aged 25 to 40 in good health. The chain uses TRBV2 and TRBJ2-2; possible D gene TRBD1, 7 bases. Source material: blood. Here the CDR3 reads CASSVTGRGELFF. CDR3 DNA: TGTGCCAGCAGTGTGACAGGGAGGGGGGAGCTGTTTTTT.